This TCR beta chain was identified during a study of CD8 T cells in Susac syndrome. Trimming cost V 6 bases and J 3 bases, with 9 bases left between them. There are 13 residues in the CDR3. This clonotype has a single count. Random hexamers were used to reverse transcribe an amount of about 0.45 to 1 ug RNA. By means of immunoSEQ multiplex PCR, TCR beta CDR3 spanning 54 Vbeta and 13 Jbeta underwent amplification. In TCRdb, the immunoSEQ multiplex PCR reads were re-called with MiXCR into one record per CDR3 protein. The table records a few hundred thousand distinct CDR3 sequences, 95% of them present only once.

The clonotype comes from a human donor with multiple sclerosis. This chain uses TRBV12-3 or TRBV12-4 with TRBJ1-5; D ambiguous. The sequenced sample was CD4+ T cells from PBMCs. The CDR3 nucleotides read TGTGCCAGCAGAGCGACATTCAATCAGCCCCAGCATTTT. This sequence encodes CASRATFNQPQHF.